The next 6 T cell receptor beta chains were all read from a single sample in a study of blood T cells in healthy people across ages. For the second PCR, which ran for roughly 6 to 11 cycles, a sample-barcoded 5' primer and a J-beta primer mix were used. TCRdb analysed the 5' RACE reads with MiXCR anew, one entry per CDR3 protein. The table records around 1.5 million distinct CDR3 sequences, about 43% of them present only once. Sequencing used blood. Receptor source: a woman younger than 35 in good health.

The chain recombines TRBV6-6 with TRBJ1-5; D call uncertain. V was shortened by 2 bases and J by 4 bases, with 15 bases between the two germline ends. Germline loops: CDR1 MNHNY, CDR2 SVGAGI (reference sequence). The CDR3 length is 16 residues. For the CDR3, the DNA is TGTGCCAGCAGTTACCCGCCTCAAGGTACTAATCAGCCCCAGCATTTT. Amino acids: CASSYPPQGTNQPQHF.

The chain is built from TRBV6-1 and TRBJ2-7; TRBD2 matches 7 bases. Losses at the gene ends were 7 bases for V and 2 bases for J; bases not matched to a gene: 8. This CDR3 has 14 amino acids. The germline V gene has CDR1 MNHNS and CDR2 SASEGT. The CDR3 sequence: CASKRGGGPYEQYF. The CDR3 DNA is TGTGCCAGCAAACGGGGCGGGGGACCCTACGAGCAGTACTTC.

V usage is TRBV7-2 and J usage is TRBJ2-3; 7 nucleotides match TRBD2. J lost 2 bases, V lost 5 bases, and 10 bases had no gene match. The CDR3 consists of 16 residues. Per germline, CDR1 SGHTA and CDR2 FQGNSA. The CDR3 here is CASSVSSGANTDTQYF. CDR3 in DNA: TGTGCCAGCAGCGTATCTAGCGGAGCTAACACAGATACGCAGTATTTT.

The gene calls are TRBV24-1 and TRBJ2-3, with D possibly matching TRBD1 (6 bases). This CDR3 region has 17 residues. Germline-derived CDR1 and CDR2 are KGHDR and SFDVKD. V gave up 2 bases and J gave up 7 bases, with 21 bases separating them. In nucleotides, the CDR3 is TGTGCCACCAGTGATTGGAGGCCGACAGGTGAGGGAAATACGCAGTATTTT. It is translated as CATSDWRPTGEGNTQYF.

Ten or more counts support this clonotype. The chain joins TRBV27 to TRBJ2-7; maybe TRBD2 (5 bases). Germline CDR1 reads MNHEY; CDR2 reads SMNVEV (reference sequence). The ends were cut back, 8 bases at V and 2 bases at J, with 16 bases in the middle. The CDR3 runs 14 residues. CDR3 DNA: TGTGCCAGCTCTCTGAGGTGGGAGACCTACGAGCAGTACTTC. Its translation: CASSLRWETYEQYF.

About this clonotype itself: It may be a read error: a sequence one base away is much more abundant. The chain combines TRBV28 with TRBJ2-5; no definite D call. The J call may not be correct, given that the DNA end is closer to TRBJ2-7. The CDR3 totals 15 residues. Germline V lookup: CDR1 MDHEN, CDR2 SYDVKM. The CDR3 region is CASSLGGSHTYEQYF. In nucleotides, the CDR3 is TGTGCCAGCAGTTTGGGTGGTAGTCATACCTACGAGCAGTACTTC.